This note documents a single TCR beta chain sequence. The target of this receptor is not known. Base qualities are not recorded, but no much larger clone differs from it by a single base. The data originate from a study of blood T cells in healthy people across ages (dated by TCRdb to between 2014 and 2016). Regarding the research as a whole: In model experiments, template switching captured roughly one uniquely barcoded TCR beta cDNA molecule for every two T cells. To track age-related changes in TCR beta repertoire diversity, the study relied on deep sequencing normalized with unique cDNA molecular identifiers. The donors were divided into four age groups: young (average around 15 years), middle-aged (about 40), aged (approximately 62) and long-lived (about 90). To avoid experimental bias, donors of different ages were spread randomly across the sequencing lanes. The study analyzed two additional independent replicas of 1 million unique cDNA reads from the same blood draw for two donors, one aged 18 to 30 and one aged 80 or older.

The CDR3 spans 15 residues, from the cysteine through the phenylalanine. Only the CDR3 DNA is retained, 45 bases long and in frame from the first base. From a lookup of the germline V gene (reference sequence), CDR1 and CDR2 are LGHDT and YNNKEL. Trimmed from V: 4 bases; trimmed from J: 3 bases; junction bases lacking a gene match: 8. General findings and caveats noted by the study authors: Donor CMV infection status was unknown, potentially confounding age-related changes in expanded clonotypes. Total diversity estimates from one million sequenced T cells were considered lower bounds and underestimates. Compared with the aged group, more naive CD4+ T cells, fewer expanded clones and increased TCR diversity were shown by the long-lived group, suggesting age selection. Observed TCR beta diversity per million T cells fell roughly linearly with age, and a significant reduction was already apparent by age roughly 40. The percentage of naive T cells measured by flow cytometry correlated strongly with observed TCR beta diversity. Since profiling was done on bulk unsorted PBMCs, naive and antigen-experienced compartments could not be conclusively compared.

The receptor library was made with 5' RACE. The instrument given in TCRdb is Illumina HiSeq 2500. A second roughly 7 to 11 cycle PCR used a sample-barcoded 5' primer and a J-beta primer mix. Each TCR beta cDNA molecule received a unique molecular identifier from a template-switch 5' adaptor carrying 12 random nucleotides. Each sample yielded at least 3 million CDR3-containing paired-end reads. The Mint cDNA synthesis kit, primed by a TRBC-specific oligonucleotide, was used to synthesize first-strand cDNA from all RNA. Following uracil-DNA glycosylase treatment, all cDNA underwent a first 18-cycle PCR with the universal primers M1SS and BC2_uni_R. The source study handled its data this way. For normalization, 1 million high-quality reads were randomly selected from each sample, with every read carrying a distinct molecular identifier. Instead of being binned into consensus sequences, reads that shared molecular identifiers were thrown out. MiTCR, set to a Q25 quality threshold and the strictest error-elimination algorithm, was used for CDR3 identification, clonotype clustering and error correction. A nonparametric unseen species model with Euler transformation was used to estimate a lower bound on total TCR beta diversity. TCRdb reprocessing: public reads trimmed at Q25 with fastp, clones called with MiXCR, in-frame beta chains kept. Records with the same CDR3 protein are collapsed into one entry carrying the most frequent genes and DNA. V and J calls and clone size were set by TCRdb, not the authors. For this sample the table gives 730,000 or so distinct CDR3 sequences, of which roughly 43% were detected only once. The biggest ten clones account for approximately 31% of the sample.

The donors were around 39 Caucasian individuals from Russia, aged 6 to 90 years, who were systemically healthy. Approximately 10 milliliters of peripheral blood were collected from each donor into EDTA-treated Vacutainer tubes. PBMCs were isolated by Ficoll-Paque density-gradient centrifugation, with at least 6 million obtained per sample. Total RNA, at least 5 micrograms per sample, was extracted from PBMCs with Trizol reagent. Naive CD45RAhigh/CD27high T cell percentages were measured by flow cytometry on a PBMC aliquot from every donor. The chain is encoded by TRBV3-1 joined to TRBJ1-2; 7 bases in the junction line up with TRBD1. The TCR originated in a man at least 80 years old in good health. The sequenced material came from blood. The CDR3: CASSPNRGPYYGYTF. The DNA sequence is TGTGCCAGCAGCCCAAACAGGGGCCCGTACTATGGCTACACCTTC. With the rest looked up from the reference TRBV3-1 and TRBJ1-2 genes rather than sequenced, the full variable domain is DTAVSQTPKYLVTQMGNDKSIKCEQNLGHDTMYWYKQDSKKFLKIMFSYNNKELIINETVPNRFSPKSPDKAHLNLHINSLELGDSAVYFCASSPNRGPYYGYTFGSGTRLTVV.